This T cell receptor (beta chain) is drawn from a study of blood T cells in healthy people across ages. Trimming took 0 bases from V and 4 from J, leaving 9 bases between them. The CDR3 contains 14 residues. Looked up from germline, CDR1 is SGDLS and CDR2 is YYNGEE. Through a sample-barcoded 5' primer and a J-beta primer mix, a second PCR was run for roughly 6 to 11 cycles. Every molecule of cDNA carried a tag from a template-switch adaptor with 12 random nucleotides. From the 5' RACE reads, TCRdb called clonotypes with MiXCR, one entry per CDR3 protein. The repertoire includes 1.8 million or so distinct CDR3 sequences, about 39% of them detected once, and roughly 23% sits in the top ten.

The chain couples TRBV9 to TRBJ2-3; D gene unclear. Sequencing was carried out using blood. The receptor was derived from a human donor in good health. CDR3 region: CASSVGEVSDTQYF. As DNA, the CDR3 is TGTGCCAGCAGCGTAGGAGAGGTTTCAGATACGCAGTATTTT.